What follows are 16 T cell receptor beta chains derived from one specimen sequenced in a study of blood T cell repertoires in COVID-19. Libraries were prepared by immunoSEQ multiplex PCR; TCRdb keeps only in-frame clonotypes and omits some of them. The table shows some 110,000 clones, with roughly four fifths occurring only once. Source material: peripheral blood. The receptors originated from a man aged 60 to 75 with acute or convalescent COVID-19.

The chain couples TRBV6-5 to TRBJ2-7; 10 bases fit TRBD1. With V trimmed by 2 bases and J by 2 bases, 3 bases remained unmatched. Germline V lookup: CDR1 MNHEY, CDR2 SVGAGI. The CDR3 sequence is 15 residues long. CDR3 sequence reads: CASSYGQGVTYEQYF. The CDR3 nucleotides are TGTGCCAGCAGTTACGGACAGGGGGTGACCTACGAGCAGTACTTC.

The chain couples TRBV7-8 to TRBJ1-1, with 9 bases that match TRBD1. Germline CDR1 and CDR2: SGHVS and FQNEAQ. This CDR3 has 17 residues. V was clipped by 4 bases and J by 1 base; unmatched bases: 10. CDR3 sequence reads: CASSSPGQGLQNTEAFF. The CDR3 region has the DNA TGTGCCAGCAGCTCCCCGGGACAGGGATTACAGAACACTGAAGCTTTCTTT. Supplemented by reference TRBV7-8 and TRBJ1-1, the full variable domain reads GAGVSQSPRYKVAKRGQDVALRCDPISGHVSLFWYQQALGQGPEFLTYFQNEAQLDKSGLPSDRFFAERPEGSVSTLKIQRTQQEDSAVYLCASSSPGQGLQNTEAFFGQGTRLTVV.

This chain uses TRBV6-2 or TRBV6-3 with TRBJ1-5, with D possibly being TRBD1 (5 bases). The germline V gene has CDR1 MNHEY and CDR2 SVGEGT. The germline V and J ends were trimmed by 5 bases and 6 bases, with 8 bases remaining between them. The CDR3 is 12 residues long. CDR3 in amino acids: CASSLQGQPQHF. CDR3 sequence (DNA): TGTGCCAGCAGTCTCCAGGGTCAGCCCCAGCATTTT.

The rearrangement links TRBV4-3 to TRBJ2-7; a possible D gene is TRBD2 (5 bases). Germline V gene data show CDR1 as LGHNA and CDR2 as YSLEER. The CDR3 runs to 16 residues. V gave up 0 bases and J gave up 2 bases, with 14 bases separating them. CDR3 amino acids: CASSQDWASRTYEQYF. In DNA, the CDR3 is TGCGCCAGCAGCCAAGATTGGGCTAGCCGAACCTACGAGCAGTACTTC.

Regarding this clone: Other nucleotide sequences in the sample specify the same CDR3. The rearrangement links TRBV12-3 or TRBV12-4 to TRBJ1-1; D unclear. Between the trimmed V and J ends, which lost 2 bases and 5 bases, there was a span of 9 bases. The length of the CDR3 is 13 residues. The CDR3 here is CASSLRGRTEAFF. The CDR3 bases are TGTGCCAGCAGTTTACGGGGAAGGACTGAAGCTTTCTTT.

This clone appeared once. The genes are TRBV28 and TRBJ1-6; D gene uncertain. The CDR3 extends over 13 amino acids. Per the germline V gene, CDR1 is MDHEN and CDR2 is SYDVKM. The V end lost 5 bases, the J end lost 7 bases, and 9 bases lay between the germline ends. The CDR3 nucleotides read TGTGCCAGCAGTAACCAACTAAATTCACCCCTCCACTTT. Translated: CASSNQLNSPLHF.

This chain joins TRBV30 and TRBJ2-7; 7 bases align to TRBD1. V shed 0 bases and J 11 bases; nucleotides not matched to a gene: 7. Per germline, CDR1 GTSNPN and CDR2 SVGIG (reference sequence). The CDR3 loop spans 12 amino acids. The CDR3, as DNA: TGTGCCTGGAGTGTAGTATCCGGGACAGAGTACTTC. This codes for CAWSVVSGTEYF.

The chain recombines TRBV9 with TRBJ1-3; 7 bases map to TRBD1. This CDR3 contains 17 residues. Per germline, CDR1 SGDLS and CDR2 YYNGEE. Trimming at V came to 0 bases and at J to 3 bases, leaving 9 bases not matched to a gene. The DNA for the CDR3 is TGTGCCAGCAGCGTAGAGGGACAGTTTCTGAGTGGAAACACCATATATTTT. The encoded protein is CASSVEGQFLSGNTIYF.

V usage is TRBV6-6 and J usage is TRBJ2-7; TRBD2 matches at 8 bases. CDR3 length: 16 amino acids. Trimming cost V 4 bases and J 0 bases; bases outside gene matches: 8. Looked up from germline, CDR1 is MNHNY and CDR2 is SVGAGI (reference sequence). The CDR3 sequence is CASSFPPSGGSYEQYF. CDR3 in DNA: TGTGCCAGCAGTTTCCCACCGAGCGGGGGCTCCTACGAGCAGTACTTC.

The CDR3 loop reads CASSFRTSGRDEQFF. In nucleotides, the CDR3 is TGTGCCAGCAGCTTCAGGACTAGCGGGAGGGATGAGCAGTTCTTC. This chain connects TRBV7-3 to TRBJ2-1, with TRBD2 identical over 15 bases. Germline-derived CDR1 and CDR2 are SGHTA and FQGTGA. The CDR3 loop spans 15 amino acids. After removal of 3 bases from V and 8 bases from J, the junction contained 2 bases not matched to a gene.

The gene calls are TRBV18 and TRBJ1-1, with D perhaps matching TRBD1 (6 bases). This CDR3 spans 11 amino acids. Trimming removed 6 bases from V and 8 bases from J, with 10 bases in between. The V gene's germline CDR1 is KGHSH and CDR2 LQKENI. The CDR3 DNA follows: TGTGCCAGCTCCGGGGGGGCGGAAGCTTTCTTT. Amino acid sequence: CASSGGAEAFF.

Note on this clone: At the DNA level, this CDR3 is encoded by other sequences in the same sample as well. The chain employs TRBV7-2 and TRBJ1-3, with 8 bases lining up with TRBD1. Unmatched junction bases numbered 5, after V lost 5 bases and J lost 8 bases. The CDR3 runs to 13 residues. The germline gives CDR1 SGHTA, CDR2 FQGNSA. In DNA form, the CDR3 reads TGTGCCAGCAGCCTAGACAGGGGAGACACCATATATTTT. It specifies CASSLDRGDTIYF.

The CDR3 here is CSVERLGTGGADTQYF. The CDR3 nucleotides read TGCAGCGTTGAGAGGCTCGGGACAGGGGGCGCGGATACGCAGTATTTT. The chain employs TRBV29-1 and TRBJ2-3; 12 positions agree with TRBD1. The CDR3 extends over 16 amino acids. Germline CDR1 SQVTM, CDR2 ANQGSEA. V lost 3 bases, J lost 6 bases, and 10 bases stayed unmatched.

This clone is a singleton in its sample. The gene calls are TRBV19 and TRBJ1-2, with 8 bases identical to TRBD1. CDR1 LNHDA and CDR2 SQIVND come from the germline V gene (reference sequence). This CDR3 is 15 amino acids long. Trimming cost V 4 bases and J 4 bases; bases outside gene matches: 8. The CDR3 reads CASSTSPGTGYGYTF. CDR3 sequence (DNA): TGTGCCAGTAGTACCTCCCCCGGGACAGGCTATGGCTACACCTTC.

The chain has TRBV19 and TRBJ2-3; D is unresolved. V was trimmed by 6 bases and J by 6 bases, leaving 16 bases between them. Germline CDR1 and CDR2: LNHDA and SQIVND (reference sequence). This CDR3 is 14 amino acids long. DNA for the CDR3: TGTGCCAGTAGGTCGCGCGGCCCTGCTGATACGCAGTATTTT. Encoded protein: CASRSRGPADTQYF.

The chain recombines TRBV7-8 with TRBJ2-3; D remains unclear. There are 17 residues in the CDR3. Germline values: CDR1 SGHVS, CDR2 FQNEAQ. V lost 2 bases and J lost 0, with 15 bases in between. CDR3 in DNA: TGTGCCAGCAGCTTAAATGTGGTCAGTTTTAGCACAGATACGCAGTATTTT. It is translated as CASSLNVVSFSTDTQYF.